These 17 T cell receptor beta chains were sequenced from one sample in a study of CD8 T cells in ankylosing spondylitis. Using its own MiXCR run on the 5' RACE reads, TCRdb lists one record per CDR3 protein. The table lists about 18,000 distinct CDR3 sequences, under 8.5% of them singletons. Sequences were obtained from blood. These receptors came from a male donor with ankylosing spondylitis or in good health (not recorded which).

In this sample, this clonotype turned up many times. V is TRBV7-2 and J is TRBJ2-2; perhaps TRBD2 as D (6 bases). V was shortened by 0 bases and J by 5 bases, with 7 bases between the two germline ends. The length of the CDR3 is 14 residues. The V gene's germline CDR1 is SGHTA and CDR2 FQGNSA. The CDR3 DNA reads TGTGCCAGCAGCTTAGCCAGCGGGACCGGGGAGCTGTTTTTT. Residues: CASSLASGTGELFF.

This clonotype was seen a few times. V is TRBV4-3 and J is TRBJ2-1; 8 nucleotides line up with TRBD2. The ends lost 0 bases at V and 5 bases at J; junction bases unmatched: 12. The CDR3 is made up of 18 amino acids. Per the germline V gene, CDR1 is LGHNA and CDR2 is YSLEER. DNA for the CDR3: TGCGCCAGCAGCCAAGACCGCGTGGGGACTAGTGGCCACAATGAGCAGTTCTTC. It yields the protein CASSQDRVGTSGHNEQFF.

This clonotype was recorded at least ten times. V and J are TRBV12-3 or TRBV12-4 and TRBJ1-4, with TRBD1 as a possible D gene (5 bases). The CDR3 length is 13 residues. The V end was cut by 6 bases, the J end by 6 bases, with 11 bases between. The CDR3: CASSRGVDEKLFF. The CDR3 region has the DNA TGTGCCAGCAGCCGGGGGGTCGATGAAAAACTGTTTTTT.

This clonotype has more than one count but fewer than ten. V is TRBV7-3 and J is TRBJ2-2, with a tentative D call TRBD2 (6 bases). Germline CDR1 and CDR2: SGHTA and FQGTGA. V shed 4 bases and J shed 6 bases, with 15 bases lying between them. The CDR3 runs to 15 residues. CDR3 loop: CASSYGGDASGELFF. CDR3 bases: TGTGCCAGCAGCTACGGGGGAGATGCGTCCGGGGAGCTGTTTTTT.

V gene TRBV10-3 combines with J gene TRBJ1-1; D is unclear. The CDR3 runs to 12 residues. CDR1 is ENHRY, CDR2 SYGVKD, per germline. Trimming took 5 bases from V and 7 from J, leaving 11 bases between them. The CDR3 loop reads CAISMEAGEAFF. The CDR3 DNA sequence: TGTGCCATCAGTATGGAGGCTGGTGAAGCTTTCTTT.

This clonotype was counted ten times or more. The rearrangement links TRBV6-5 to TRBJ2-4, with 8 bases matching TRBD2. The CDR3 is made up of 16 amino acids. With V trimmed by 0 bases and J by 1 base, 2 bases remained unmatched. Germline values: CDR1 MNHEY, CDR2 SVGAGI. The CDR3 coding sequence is TGTGCCAGCAGTTACTCCCCTAGCGGGGCCAAAAACATTCAGTACTTC. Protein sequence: CASSYSPSGAKNIQYF.

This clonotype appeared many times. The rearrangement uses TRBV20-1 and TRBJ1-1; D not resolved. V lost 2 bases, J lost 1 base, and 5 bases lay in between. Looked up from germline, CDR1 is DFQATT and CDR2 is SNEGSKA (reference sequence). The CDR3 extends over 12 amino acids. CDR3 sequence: CSARKQNTEAFF. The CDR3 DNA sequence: TGCAGTGCTAGAAAGCAGAACACTGAAGCTTTCTTT.

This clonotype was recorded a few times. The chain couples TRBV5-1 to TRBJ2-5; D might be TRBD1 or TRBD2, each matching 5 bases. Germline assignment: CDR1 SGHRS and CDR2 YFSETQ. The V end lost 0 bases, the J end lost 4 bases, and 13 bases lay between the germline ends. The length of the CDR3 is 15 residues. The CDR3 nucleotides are TGCGCCAGCAGCTTGGATGTCGGGGCACCAGAGACCCAGTACTTC. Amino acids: CASSLDVGAPETQYF.

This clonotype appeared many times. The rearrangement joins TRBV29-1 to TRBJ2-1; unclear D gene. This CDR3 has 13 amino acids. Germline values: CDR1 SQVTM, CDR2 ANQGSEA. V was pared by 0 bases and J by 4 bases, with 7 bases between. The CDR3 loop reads CSVEEISYNEQFF. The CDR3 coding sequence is TGCAGCGTTGAAGAAATCAGTTACAATGAGCAGTTCTTC.

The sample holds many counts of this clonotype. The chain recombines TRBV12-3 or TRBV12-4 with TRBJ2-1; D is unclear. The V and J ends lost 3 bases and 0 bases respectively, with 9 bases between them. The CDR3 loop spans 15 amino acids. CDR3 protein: CASSLRQVSYNEQFF. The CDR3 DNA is TGTGCCAGCAGTTTGAGGCAGGTCTCCTACAATGAGCAGTTCTTC.

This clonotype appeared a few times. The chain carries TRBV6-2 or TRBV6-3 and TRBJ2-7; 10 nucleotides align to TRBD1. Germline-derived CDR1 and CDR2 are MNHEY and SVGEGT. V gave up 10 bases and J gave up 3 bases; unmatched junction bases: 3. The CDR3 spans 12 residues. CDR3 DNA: TGTGCCACCCGGGACAGGGGCTACGAGCAGTACTTC. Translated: CATRDRGYEQYF.

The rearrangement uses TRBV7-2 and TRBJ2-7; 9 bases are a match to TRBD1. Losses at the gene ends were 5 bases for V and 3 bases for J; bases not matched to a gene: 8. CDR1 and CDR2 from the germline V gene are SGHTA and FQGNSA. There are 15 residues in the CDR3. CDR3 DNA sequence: TGTGCCAGCAGCACCGGACAGGGGTCATTCTACGAGCAGTACTTC. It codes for CASSTGQGSFYEQYF.

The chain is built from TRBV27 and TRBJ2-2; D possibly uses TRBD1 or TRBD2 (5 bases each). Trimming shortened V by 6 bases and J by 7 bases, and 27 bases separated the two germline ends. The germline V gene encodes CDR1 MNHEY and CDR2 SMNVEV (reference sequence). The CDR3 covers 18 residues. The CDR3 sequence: CASSWDASSSSFFGELFF. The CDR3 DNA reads TGTGCCAGCAGCTGGGACGCATCCTCAAGCTCATTCTTCGGGGAGCTGTTTTTT.

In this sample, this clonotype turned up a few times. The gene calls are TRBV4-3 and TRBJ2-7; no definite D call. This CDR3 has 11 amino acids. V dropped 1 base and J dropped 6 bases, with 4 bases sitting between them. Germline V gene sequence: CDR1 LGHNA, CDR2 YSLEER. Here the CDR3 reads CASSQGAEQYF. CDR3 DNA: TGCGCCAGCAGCCAAGGCGCCGAGCAGTACTTC.

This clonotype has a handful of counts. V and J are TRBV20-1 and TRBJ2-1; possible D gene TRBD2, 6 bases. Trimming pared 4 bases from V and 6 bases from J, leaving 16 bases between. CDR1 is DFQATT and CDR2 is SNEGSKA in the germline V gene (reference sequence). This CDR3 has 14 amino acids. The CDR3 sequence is CSAKPGDLSNEQFF. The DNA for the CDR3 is TGCAGTGCTAAACCGGGGGATCTCAGCAATGAGCAGTTCTTC.

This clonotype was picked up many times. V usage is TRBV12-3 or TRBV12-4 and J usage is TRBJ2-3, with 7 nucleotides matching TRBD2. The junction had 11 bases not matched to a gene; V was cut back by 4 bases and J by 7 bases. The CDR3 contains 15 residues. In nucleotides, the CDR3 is TGTGCCAGCAGTTCCCGGGGTAGCGGGTGGCATACGCAGTATTTT. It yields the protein CASSSRGSGWHTQYF.

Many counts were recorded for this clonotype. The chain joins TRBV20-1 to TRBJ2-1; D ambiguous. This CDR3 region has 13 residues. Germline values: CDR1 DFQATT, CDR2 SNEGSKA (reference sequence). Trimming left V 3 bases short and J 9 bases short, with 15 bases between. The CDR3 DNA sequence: TGCAGTGCTAGCCGGACCCGCGAGGTTGAGCAGTTCTTC. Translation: CSASRTREVEQFF.